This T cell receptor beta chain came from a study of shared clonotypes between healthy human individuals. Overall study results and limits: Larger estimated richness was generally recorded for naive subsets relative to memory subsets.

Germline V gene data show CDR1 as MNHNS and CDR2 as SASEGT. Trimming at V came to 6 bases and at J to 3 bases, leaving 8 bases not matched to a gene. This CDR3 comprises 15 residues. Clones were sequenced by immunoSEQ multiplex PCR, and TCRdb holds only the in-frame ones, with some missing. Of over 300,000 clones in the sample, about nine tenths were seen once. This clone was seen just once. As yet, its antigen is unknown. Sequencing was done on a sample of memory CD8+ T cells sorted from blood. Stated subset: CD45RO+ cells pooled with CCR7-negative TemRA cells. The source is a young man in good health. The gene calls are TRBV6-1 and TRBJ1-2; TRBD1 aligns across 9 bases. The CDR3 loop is CASRNTGGLYYGYTF. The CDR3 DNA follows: TGTGCCAGCAGAAATACAGGGGGCCTTTACTATGGCTACACCTTC.